The present T cell receptor (beta chain) was sequenced within a study of blood T cells in healthy people across ages. There were at least 5.5 micrograms of total RNA extracted from every sample. Primers used in a second PCR of about 6 to 11 cycles were a sample-barcoded 5' primer and a J-beta primer mix. Every sample produced at least 2.5 million CDR3-containing paired-end reads. MiXCR, run by TCRdb on the 5' RACE reads, gives a single entry per CDR3 protein. The sample holds hundreds of thousands of distinct CDR3 sequences; over 40% are singletons and the top ten take about 13%. Study-level points and caveats: Relative to aged donors, long-lived donors carried more naive CD4+ cells and displayed higher diversity.

Germline CDR1 is ENHRY and CDR2 is SYGVKD. V gave up 5 bases and J gave up 4 bases; unmatched junction bases: 8. The CDR3 extends over 16 amino acids. Worth noting for this clonotype: Its specificity is not known.

The sequenced sample was blood. This TCR derives from a woman older than 75 in good health. The chain combines TRBV10-3 with TRBJ2-1; 10 bases agree with TRBD2. CDR3 DNA: TGTGCCATCAGTCCGAGAGGACTAGCGGCTTACAATGAGCAGTTCTTC. This sequence encodes CAISPRGLAAYNEQFF.